This T cell receptor (beta chain) was sequenced for a study of blood T cell repertoires in COVID-19 (dated by TCRdb to 2020 to 2022). For context, the study as a whole: Collaborator samples came from the United States, Italy and Spain and covered acute and convalescent phases of COVID-19. Nearly every sample came with metadata listing a de-identified subject ID, COVID-19 status, age in years and sex. The repertoires were made available in a free public database intended to serve as a resource for research on the immune response to SARS-CoV-2. Samples were obtained from the ongoing ImmuneRACE study (first 160 participants) and from 1,000 to 1,500 subjects provided by 6 global collaborators. The prospective study material was composed of cDNA or gDNA derived from T cells, B-cell-depleted T cells, or PBMCs. Where HLA class I and class II types were available, the types were taken from metadata supplied by the sample provider, not from assay-based typing. Deeply sampled blood TCRbeta repertoires from subjects exposed to, actively infected with, or recovered from COVID-19 were included in the dataset. Findings and caveats that apply to the study as a whole: Clinical and demographic metadata were provided uncurated, with the amount varying by source and participant.

TCRbeta CDR3 regions were amplified from genomic DNA by means of the immunoSEQ Assay, a bias-controlled multiplex PCR. Under the source paper's analysis protocol: Within the assay, amplification of reference gene primers was used to estimate how many nucleated cells each sample contained. To quantify the absolute abundance of each unique TCRbeta CDR3 rearrangement, sequence reads were collapsed and filtered. Productive Simpson clonality was computed per sample as the square root of Simpson's diversity index over productive rearrangements. TCRdb took this table from immuneACCESS and kept in-frame rearrangements with V and J called. Such tables lack part of the clones; where checked against another copy, unresolved V genes explain under half of the gap, and the rest is unexplained. The V and J calls and the clone size are those of that table, but D and trimming were determined from the DNA. This sample comprises about 38,000 clones, about 76% of them detected only once. The ten largest account for about 10% of the sample.

The germline V gene (reference sequence) gives CDR1 as GTSNPN and CDR2 as SVGIG. The CDR3 measures 13 amino acids from cysteine to phenylalanine. Only the CDR3 part of the read is kept: 39 bases, read in frame from the first base. The germline V and J ends show losses of 3 bases and 8 bases respectively, and no gene match explains 9 bases of the junction. At one collaborating source in Seattle, patients were enrolled during active infection and were followed longitudinally through the course of disease. Whole blood was collected in K2EDTA tubes by collaborating institutions according to the institutions' own protocols. For TCRbeta analysis, collaborators shipped samples in one of three forms: frozen whole blood, isolated PBMCs, or DNA extracted from either of those sample types. About this clone: Its antigen is still unknown. The input lacks base qualities; no much larger clone sits a single base away.

The V and J segments used are TRBV30 and TRBJ1-1, with 7 bases matching TRBD1. The sequence was collected from a man in his 70s with COVID-19, enrolled during active disease. The sequenced material came from peripheral blood. The CDR3 in this case is CAWSSTVDREAFF. The DNA reads TGTGCCTGGAGCAGCACCGTGGACAGGGAAGCTTTCTTT.